This TCR beta chain was sequenced in a study of early T cells in non-severe SARS-CoV-2 infection. As for the study in general: Sequencing of bulk RNA from unsorted whole blood was done, without chain pairing.

Notes on this clonotype: The antigen remains unidentified.

Individually, cDNA molecules had unique molecular identifiers attached to them. TCRdb fed the 5' RACE reads into MiXCR, producing one record per CDR3 protein. The sample records 80,000 to 95,000 distinct CDR3 sequences, roughly 17% being singletons. Study conclusions and caveats: Matching with VDJdb favored anti-spike CD8 responses (missing private and CD4 specificities).

The sequencing used whole blood, collected at baseline. This TCR was sampled from an adult who was a healthcare worker with PCR-confirmed SARS-CoV-2 infection or an uninfected control (not recorded which).

CDR3: CASSSGQGAGELFF. The CDR3 coding sequence is TGTGCCAGCAGCTCGGGCCAGGGGGCCGGGGAGCTGTTTTTT. V and J are TRBV12-3 or TRBV12-4 and TRBJ2-2; 7 bases agree with TRBD1. There are 14 residues in the CDR3. The J segment lost 6 bases and the V segment lost 6 bases, leaving 7 bases of the junction unmatched.